This entry describes one TCR beta chain. Only in-frame clones appear in the TCRdb table, and some are missing; sequencing was by immunoSEQ multiplex PCR. This table holds more than 65,000 clones, approximately 97% found once. CDR1 and CDR2 (germline): MNHEY, SMNVEV (reference sequence). The CDR3 sequence is 13 residues long. The germline V and J ends were trimmed by 3 bases and 0 bases, with 5 bases remaining between them. The sample originates from a study of technical replicates of blood from a few donors. The TCR was taken from a human donor in good health. The chain uses TRBV27 and TRBJ1-2; D call uncertain. The sequencing sample was made of T cells isolated from PBMCs. The CDR3 loop reads CASSFAANYGYTF. In nucleotides, the CDR3 is TGTGCCAGCAGTTTTGCAGCTAACTATGGCTACACCTTC.